The rows below give T cell receptor beta chains drawn from one sample of a study of identical twins. MiXCR was run by TCRdb on the 5' RACE reads, yielding one entry per CDR3 protein. The sample carries hundreds of thousands of distinct CDR3 sequences, roughly 7% recorded once. This sample also belongs to another study, concerning yellow fever vaccine responses in identical twins.

Sequencing was performed on memory (CD45RO+) T cells sorted from blood. The receptor source for this set is a woman under 30 in good health. Both conserved end residues are part of each CDR3. The D gene is left open where the match is weak. The listing skips clone size in some rows; elsewhere it reads once, few, many or a size class.

cdr3_length: 13
clone_size: few
d_call: -
v_call: TRBV5-1
j_call: TRBJ2-2
cdr3_aa: CASGADNTGELFF
cdr3_nt: TGCGCCAGCGGAGCGGATAACACCGGGGAGCTGTTTTTT

cdr3_length: 16
clone_size: many
d_call: TRBD1
v_call: TRBV6-2/TRBV6-3
j_call: TRBJ2-1
cdr3_aa: CASSYSTTGLYNEQFF
cdr3_nt: TGTGCCAGCAGTTACTCGACGACAGGGTTGTACAATGAGCAGTTCTTC

cdr3_length: 16
clone_size: -
d_call: -
v_call: TRBV29-1
j_call: TRBJ2-1
cdr3_aa: CSVEALAGNVGNEQFF
cdr3_nt: TGCAGCGTTGAAGCTTTGGCAGGGAATGTGGGGAATGAGCAGTTCTTC

cdr3_length: 11
clone_size: -
d_call: -
v_call: TRBV2
j_call: TRBJ2-1
cdr3_aa: CASSPTNEQFF
cdr3_nt: TGTGCCAGCAGTCCGACCAATGAGCAGTTCTTC

cdr3_length: 18
clone_size: many
d_call: -
v_call: TRBV4-1
j_call: TRBJ1-6
cdr3_aa: CASSQNPQAFSYNSPLHF
cdr3_nt: TGCGCCAGCAGCCAGAACCCTCAGGCTTTCTCCTATAATTCACCCCTCCACTTT

cdr3_length: 14
clone_size: many
d_call: TRBD1
v_call: TRBV6-1
j_call: TRBJ1-1
cdr3_aa: CASSPRQGGNEAFF
cdr3_nt: TGTGCCAGCAGTCCCCGACAGGGAGGCAACGAAGCTTTCTTT

cdr3_length: 15
clone_size: -
d_call: TRBD2
v_call: TRBV12-3/TRBV12-4
j_call: TRBJ2-1
cdr3_aa: CASRTLAGDYNEQFF
cdr3_nt: TGTGCCAGCAGGACTCTAGCGGGAGACTACAATGAGCAGTTCTTC

cdr3_length: 17
clone_size: many
d_call: TRBD2
v_call: TRBV3-1
j_call: TRBJ2-1
cdr3_aa: CASSQDIGLAGVNEQFF
cdr3_nt: TGTGCCAGCAGCCAAGATATCGGCCTAGCGGGAGTCAATGAGCAGTTCTTC

cdr3_length: 15
clone_size: few
d_call: -
v_call: TRBV28
j_call: TRBJ2-4
cdr3_aa: CASRPDRLAKNIQYF
cdr3_nt: TGTGCCAGCAGGCCGGACAGACTAGCCAAAAACATTCAGTACTTC

cdr3_length: 17
clone_size: many
d_call: TRBD1
v_call: TRBV15
j_call: TRBJ2-2
cdr3_aa: CATSRDLNRGGGGELFF
cdr3_nt: TGTGCCACCAGCAGAGATCTAAACAGGGGCGGTGGCGGGGAGCTGTTTTTT

cdr3_length: 17
clone_size: few
d_call: TRBD2
v_call: TRBV20-1
j_call: TRBJ2-1
cdr3_aa: CSTRLAGGWLLDNEQFF
cdr3_nt: TGCAGTACACGACTAGCGGGGGGGTGGCTCCTTGACAATGAGCAGTTCTTC

cdr3_length: 12
clone_size: -
d_call: -
v_call: TRBV12-3/TRBV12-4
j_call: TRBJ2-1
cdr3_aa: CASSLFGQVPFF
cdr3_nt: TGTGCCAGCAGTTTATTTGGTCAGGTGCCGTTCTTC

cdr3_length: 14
clone_size: few
d_call: TRBD2
v_call: TRBV7-2
j_call: TRBJ2-1
cdr3_aa: CASSPRLAAGEQFF
cdr3_nt: TGTGCCAGCAGCCCGCGACTAGCTGCCGGTGAGCAGTTCTTC

cdr3_length: 16
clone_size: many
d_call: TRBD1
v_call: TRBV6-5
j_call: TRBJ2-5
cdr3_aa: CASSYTAGGGLETQYF
cdr3_nt: TGTGCCAGCAGTTACACTGCAGGGGGTGGATTGGAGACCCAGTACTTC

cdr3_length: 14
clone_size: -
d_call: -
v_call: TRBV6-1
j_call: TRBJ2-2
cdr3_aa: CASSENRAAGELFF
cdr3_nt: TGTGCCAGCAGTGAAAACAGGGCGGCCGGGGAGCTGTTTTTT

cdr3_length: 16
clone_size: few
d_call: TRBD2
v_call: TRBV5-1
j_call: TRBJ2-3
cdr3_aa: CASSSLLAASTDTQYF
cdr3_nt: TGCGCCAGCAGCTCCTTACTAGCGGCTAGCACAGATACGCAGTATTTT

cdr3_length: 13
clone_size: -
d_call: -
v_call: TRBV20-1
j_call: TRBJ2-5
cdr3_aa: CSAPEGWQETQYF
cdr3_nt: TGCAGTGCTCCCGAGGGTTGGCAAGAGACCCAGTACTTC

cdr3_length: 14
clone_size: many
d_call: -
v_call: TRBV12-3/TRBV12-4
j_call: TRBJ1-1
cdr3_aa: CASSFSGSNTEAFF
cdr3_nt: TGTGCCAGCAGTTTCTCAGGTTCGAACACTGAAGCTTTCTTT

cdr3_length: 17
clone_size: few
d_call: TRBD2
v_call: TRBV20-1
j_call: TRBJ2-3
cdr3_aa: CSATRAGLGLSTDTQYF
cdr3_nt: TGCAGTGCCACTCGAGCGGGATTAGGATTAAGCACAGATACGCAGTATTTT

cdr3_length: 15
clone_size: -
d_call: -
v_call: TRBV6-5
j_call: TRBJ2-3
cdr3_aa: CASSYTRGVTDTQYF
cdr3_nt: TGTGCCAGCAGTTACACTCGCGGAGTCACAGATACGCAGTATTTT

cdr3_length: 12
clone_size: few
d_call: -
v_call: TRBV28
j_call: TRBJ2-3
cdr3_aa: CASTGGADTQYF
cdr3_nt: TGTGCCAGCACCGGGGGAGCAGATACGCAGTATTTT

cdr3_length: 13
clone_size: many
d_call: TRBD1
v_call: TRBV6-5
j_call: TRBJ2-1
cdr3_aa: CASSLTGLNEQFF
cdr3_nt: TGTGCCAGCAGTTTGACAGGGCTCAATGAGCAGTTCTTC

cdr3_length: 17
clone_size: -
d_call: -
v_call: TRBV7-6
j_call: TRBJ1-2
cdr3_aa: CASSSHSGPIANYGYTF
cdr3_nt: TGTGCCAGCAGCTCCCACAGTGGCCCCATAGCTAACTATGGCTACACCTTC

cdr3_length: 16
clone_size: -
d_call: TRBD1
v_call: TRBV3-1
j_call: TRBJ1-2
cdr3_aa: CASSPVFTGGRNGYTF
cdr3_nt: TGTGCCAGCAGCCCAGTGTTTACAGGGGGAAGGAATGGCTACACCTTC

cdr3_length: 16
clone_size: many
d_call: TRBD1
v_call: TRBV27
j_call: TRBJ2-7
cdr3_aa: CASSAPSTGDPYEQYF
cdr3_nt: TGTGCCAGCAGTGCCCCTTCGACAGGGGATCCCTACGAGCAGTACTTC

cdr3_length: 15
clone_size: -
d_call: TRBD2
v_call: TRBV18
j_call: TRBJ2-1
cdr3_aa: CASSPPLAGYNEQFF
cdr3_nt: TGTGCCAGCTCACCCCCTTTAGCGGGGTACAATGAGCAGTTCTTC

cdr3_length: 16
clone_size: many
d_call: TRBD1
v_call: TRBV7-9
j_call: TRBJ2-1
cdr3_aa: CASSPRGRGSYNEQFF
cdr3_nt: TGTGCCAGCAGCCCCAGGGGGCGGGGATCCTACAATGAGCAGTTCTTC

cdr3_length: 15
clone_size: few
d_call: TRBD2
v_call: TRBV5-5
j_call: TRBJ2-5
cdr3_aa: CASTYYGTTGETQYF
cdr3_nt: TGTGCCAGCACCTACTACGGGACTACGGGGGAGACCCAGTACTTC

cdr3_length: 15
clone_size: many
d_call: TRBD2
v_call: TRBV29-1
j_call: TRBJ2-3
cdr3_aa: CSVSRTSGRPDTQYF
cdr3_nt: TGCAGCGTTAGCAGGACTAGCGGGAGACCAGATACGCAGTATTTT

cdr3_length: 14
clone_size: -
d_call: TRBD1
v_call: TRBV27
j_call: TRBJ2-1
cdr3_aa: CASRGQGRVNEQFF
cdr3_nt: TGTGCCAGCAGGGGACAGGGGAGAGTCAATGAGCAGTTCTTC

cdr3_length: 13
clone_size: many
d_call: -
v_call: TRBV5-1
j_call: TRBJ2-2
cdr3_aa: CASNDGNTGELFF
cdr3_nt: TGCGCCAGCAATGACGGAAACACCGGGGAGCTGTTTTTT

cdr3_length: 15
clone_size: many
d_call: -
v_call: TRBV10-3
j_call: TRBJ1-2
cdr3_aa: CAISGSGRVLWGYTF
cdr3_nt: TGTGCCATCAGTGGCTCCGGCCGGGTACTATGGGGCTACACCTTC

cdr3_length: 13
clone_size: many
d_call: -
v_call: TRBV20-1
j_call: TRBJ2-1
cdr3_aa: CSAKGGSNNEQFF
cdr3_nt: TGCAGTGCTAAGGGGGGCAGCAACAATGAGCAGTTCTTC